The 21 T cell receptor beta chains below all came from one sample that was sequenced in a study of OX40 agonist ivuxolimab in advanced cancers. The data were produced by immunoSEQ multiplex PCR, yet TCRdb's version contains in-frame clones alone and is incomplete. The sample contains about 77,000 clones, more than 65% of which appear only once. Sample: CD4+ or CD8+ T cells sorted from blood, taken in a trial of the OX40 agonist ivuxolimab. All receptors derive from an adult with an advanced solid tumor such as melanoma, head and neck, liver or kidney cancer.

V and J are TRBV7-2 and TRBJ2-5; TRBD1 matches 7 bases. The germline CDR1 and CDR2 sequences are SGHTA and FQGNSA. The CDR3 spans 14 residues. The V gene end was trimmed by 5 bases and the J gene end by 4 bases; junction bases not matched to a gene: 7. The CDR3 protein is CASSPGDRRETQYF. CDR3 sequence (DNA): TGTGCCAGCAGCCCCGGGGACAGAAGAGAGACCCAGTACTTC.

In this sample, this clone turned up once. This chain uses TRBV14 with TRBJ2-7; D is undetermined. V dropped 4 bases and J dropped 7 bases, with 14 bases sitting between them. The CDR3 runs to 13 residues. Looked up from germline, CDR1 is SGHDN and CDR2 is FVKESK. CDR3 bases: TGTGCCAGCAGCCGAGTGGGTCTAGATGAGCAGTACTTC. Its protein product is CASSRVGLDEQYF. Full variable domain (missing parts from reference TRBV14 and TRBJ2-7): EAGVTQFPSHSVIEKGQTVTLRCDPISGHDNLYWYRRVMGKEIKFLLHFVKESKQDESGMPNNRFLAERTGGTYSTLKVQPAELEDSGVYFCASSRVGLDEQYFGPGTRLTVT.

Comment on this clone: Mismatch with germline at one junction end may stem from a read error. The chain combines TRBV27 with TRBJ2-5, with a tentative D call TRBD1 (6 bases). This CDR3 region has 13 residues. Germline CDR1 is MNHEY and CDR2 is SMNVEV (reference sequence). CDR3 sequence (DNA): TGTGCCAGCAGTTTATTATCCGGACAGAGCTATAACTTC. The encoded protein is CASSLLSGQSYNF.

The chain links TRBV4-2 to TRBJ2-2; D may be TRBD1 or TRBD2 (5 bases each). The CDR3 contains 15 residues. CDR1 and CDR2 (germline): LGHNA, YNFKEQ. Trimming left V 3 bases short and J 8 bases short, with 16 bases between. The CDR3, as DNA: TGTGCCAGCAGCCAGGCTGTTGGGGGAGAGGGGGAGCTGTTTTTT. This codes for CASSQAVGGEGELFF.

The chain is built from TRBV11-3 and TRBJ1-2; 8 bases align to TRBD1. Germline CDR1 and CDR2: SGHNT and YENEEA. The CDR3 spans 16 residues. V shed 1 base and J 4 bases; nucleotides not matched to a gene: 8. The CDR3 sequence is CASSLARDRRGYGYTF. CDR3 sequence (DNA): TGTGCCAGCAGCTTAGCCCGGGACAGGAGGGGCTATGGCTACACCTTC.

Comment on this clone: This sample also contains other DNA sequences that code for the same CDR3. This rearrangement joins TRBV5-1 to TRBJ2-2; 7 nucleotides match TRBD1. V shed 0 bases and J 3 bases; nucleotides not matched to a gene: 2. This CDR3 contains 15 residues. CDR1 and CDR2 from the germline V gene are SGHRS and YFSETQ. The CDR3 region has the DNA TGCGCCAGCAGCTTGGGACAGGGAGACACCGGGGAGCTGTTTTTT. Protein: CASSLGQGDTGELFF. Looking up the rest from reference TRBV5-1 and TRBJ2-2 gives the full variable domain: KAGVTQTPRYLIKTRGQQVTLSCSPISGHRSVSWYQQTPGQGLQFLFEYFSETQRNKGNFPGRFSGRQFSNSRSEMNVSTLELGDSALYLCASSLGQGDTGELFFGEGSRLTVL.

The chain has TRBV7-9 and TRBJ1-5, with D unclear. CDR1 and CDR2 from the germline V gene are SEHNR and FQNEAQ (reference sequence). The CDR3 sequence is 12 residues long. V lost 1 base and J 12 bases, leaving 10 bases between the germline ends. CDR3 coding DNA: TGTGCCAGCAGCTTAGAGGGCCGGGACCAGCATTTT. This translates into CASSLEGRDQHF.

J is TRBJ1-1 and V is TRBV7-3, with D unclear. The germline V gene encodes CDR1 SGHTA and CDR2 FQGTGA. CDR3 length: 13 residues. Deletions cut 1 base from V and 1 base from J, with 4 bases between. CDR3 loop: CASSLMANTEAFF. Written as DNA, the CDR3 is TGTGCCAGCAGCTTAATGGCGAACACTGAAGCTTTCTTT.

This clone was seen only a few times. The V gene is TRBV5-1, the J gene TRBJ1-1; D is unresolved. Trimming cost V 4 bases and J 2 bases, with 9 bases left between them. Germline V gene sequence: CDR1 SGHRS, CDR2 YFSETQ. The CDR3 extends over 13 amino acids. CDR3: CASSDEYNTEAFF. For the CDR3, the DNA is TGCGCCAGCAGCGATGAATATAACACTGAAGCTTTCTTT.

V usage is TRBV4-1 and J usage is TRBJ2-3, with 7 nucleotides matching TRBD2. The germline gives CDR1 MGHRA, CDR2 YSYEKL. The CDR3 is 15 residues long. V trimming: 0 bases; J trimming: 1 base; junction bases outside the gene matches: 1. The CDR3 loop is CASSQEGRGTDTQYF. The CDR3 DNA sequence: TGCGCCAGCAGCCAAGAGGGGAGGGGCACAGATACGCAGTATTTT.

A note on this clone: An end of the junction does not agree with germline; a read error may underlie this. J is TRBJ2-2 and V is TRBV6-4; D could derive from TRBD1 or TRBD2 (5 bases each). Germline assignment: CDR1 MRHNA and CDR2 SNTAGT. The CDR3 totals 14 residues. CDR3 sequence: CASSDRGEHRGAVF. Written as DNA, the CDR3 is TGTGCCAGCAGTGACCGGGGCGAACACCGGGGAGCTGTTTTT.

The genes are TRBV7-2 and TRBJ2-3; 8 nucleotides align to TRBD2. This CDR3 comprises 15 residues. Germline V lookup: CDR1 SGHTA, CDR2 FQGNSA. With 2 bases clipped from V and 4 bases from J, the junction kept 5 bases outside the gene matches. The DNA of the CDR3 is TGTGCCAGCAGCTTACTCGGGAGGGACGCAGATACGCAGTATTTT. The encoded protein is CASSLLGRDADTQYF.

The chain carries TRBV19 and TRBJ1-4; TRBD1 matches 7 bases. The CDR3 sequence is 14 residues long. The V and J ends lost 8 bases and 4 bases, in that order; junction bases with no gene match: 7. CDR1 LNHDA and CDR2 SQIVND come from the germline V gene (reference sequence). CDR3 bases: TGTGCCAGTGATGACAGGGCCCGTAATGAAAAACTGTTTTTT. Protein product: CASDDRARNEKLFF.

J is TRBJ2-6 and V is TRBV5-1, with 7 bases aligning to TRBD1. The CDR3 loop spans 18 amino acids. Germline CDR1 is SGHRS and CDR2 is YFSETQ. V trimming: 4 bases; J trimming: 1 base; junction bases outside the gene matches: 11. Here the CDR3 DNA reads TGCGCCAGCAGCGAACAGGGGTTTACTATGTCTGGGGCCAACGTCCTGACTTTC. Translated, it gives CASSEQGFTMSGANVLTF.

The J gene is TRBJ2-1, the V gene TRBV7-3; 7 positions match TRBD2. The length of the CDR3 is 14 residues. V was pared by 5 bases and J by 5 bases, with 6 bases of the junction left unmatched. The germline CDR1 and CDR2 sequences are SGHTA and FQGTGA. The CDR3 DNA reads TGTGCCAGCAGCCTTTGGGGAGGGGACAATGAGCAGTTCTTC. Translating gives CASSLWGGDNEQFF.

This clone has a single count. The chain joins TRBV25-1 to TRBJ2-7, with TRBD1 identical over 7 bases. CDR3 length: 15 residues. Germline V gives CDR1 MGHDK, CDR2 SYGVNS. V dropped 5 bases and J dropped 0; count of bases not matched to a gene: 7. This chain's CDR3 is CASSPSTGPSYEQYF. The CDR3 DNA reads TGTGCCAGCAGTCCCTCGACAGGGCCCTCCTACGAGCAGTACTTC.

CDR3 DNA: TGTGCCAGCAGCTTTTACGGGGAGCTGTTTTTT. As protein: CASSFYGELFF. The J gene is TRBJ2-2, the V gene TRBV7-2; D gene ambiguous. From germline, CDR1 is SGHTA and CDR2 FQGNSA. The CDR3 is made up of 11 amino acids. V was trimmed by 3 bases and J by 7 bases, leaving 3 bases between them. The full variable domain, with the rest looked up from reference TRBV7-2 and TRBJ2-2, is GAGVSQSPSNKVTEKGKDVELRCDPISGHTALYWYRQSLGQGLEFLIYFQGNSAPDKSGLPSDRFSAERTGGSVSTLTIQRTQQEDSAVYLCASSFYGELFFGEGSRLTVL.

This clone was picked up one time. The rearrangement links TRBV29-1 to TRBJ1-4, with 12 bases fitting TRBD1. CDR3 length: 13 residues. V shed 6 bases and J 7 bases; nucleotides not matched to a gene: 3. Germline V gene lookup returns CDR1 SQVTM and CDR2 ANQGSEA. The CDR3 sequence: CSVGQGAFEKLFF. The CDR3 coding sequence is TGCAGCGTGGGACAGGGGGCTTTTGAAAAACTGTTTTTT.

This chain links TRBV27 with TRBJ1-2; D is uncertain. Looked up from germline, CDR1 is MNHEY and CDR2 is SMNVEV (reference sequence). The germline V and J ends were trimmed by 0 bases and 8 bases, with 13 bases remaining between them. This CDR3 comprises 14 residues. This CDR3 is CASSLSGYFRGYTF. The CDR3 region has the DNA TGTGCCAGCAGTTTATCTGGGTATTTCAGAGGCTACACCTTC.

This chain uses TRBV27 with TRBJ2-1; no firm D call. Germline values: CDR1 MNHEY, CDR2 SMNVEV (reference sequence). The CDR3 has 14 residues. Trimming cost V 4 bases and J 7 bases, with 14 bases left between them. CDR3: CASSYDPAWNEQFF. DNA of the CDR3: TGTGCCAGCAGTTACGACCCCGCGTGGAATGAGCAGTTCTTC.

This chain connects TRBV4-2 to TRBJ1-2, with 7 bases matching TRBD1. Trimming removed 0 bases from V and 8 bases from J; junction bases left unmatched: 6. The germline V gene encodes CDR1 LGHNA and CDR2 YNFKEQ. The CDR3 consists of 14 residues. CDR3 sequence (DNA): TGTGCCAGCAGCCAAGAAACAGGGGTGAGCGGCTACACCTTC. It translates to CASSQETGVSGYTF.